A single sample gave rise to the 32 T cell receptor beta chains below, sequenced in a study of control samples from healthy donors and cancer patients. Assay used: immunoSEQ multiplex PCR; TCRdb lists only in-frame clones, some missing. The table shows some 9,500 clones, with more than 85% occurring only once. The sequencing sample was made of PBMCs. The receptor source for this set is a man aged 55 to 70 with colorectal cancer.

This clone was seen more than once but under ten times. The V gene is TRBV2, the J gene TRBJ2-5, with D tentatively TRBD1 or TRBD2 (6 bases each). V lost 2 bases, J lost 5 bases, and 12 bases lay in between. The CDR3 is made up of 14 amino acids. CDR1 SNHLY and CDR2 FYNNEI come from the germline V gene. DNA for the CDR3: TGTGCCAGCAGTGAAAACAGGGACTCGGAGACCCAGTACTTC. This sequence encodes CASSENRDSETQYF.

The gene calls are TRBV6-2 or TRBV6-3 and TRBJ2-2; tentative D call: TRBD1 (6 bases). The germline gives CDR1 MNHEY, CDR2 SVGEGT. The CDR3 loop spans 16 amino acids. The V end lost 5 bases, the J end lost 0 bases, and 13 bases lay between the germline ends. The CDR3: CASSHQDRANTGELFF. CDR3 bases: TGTGCCAGCAGTCACCAGGACAGAGCGAACACCGGGGAGCTGTTTTTT.

The genes are TRBV6-2 or TRBV6-3 and TRBJ2-3; D is perhaps TRBD1 (6 bases). The CDR3 spans 16 residues. The germline V gene has CDR1 MNHEY and CDR2 SVGEGT. Trimming removed 2 bases at V and 3 bases at J, with 15 bases between. The CDR3 coding sequence is TGTGCCAGCAGTTACGGGGGCAGGTTAGGTACAGATACGCAGTATTTT. It encodes CASSYGGRLGTDTQYF.

The V gene is TRBV2, the J gene TRBJ1-6, with unresolved D. The germline V gene encodes CDR1 SNHLY and CDR2 FYNNEI. The ends were cut back, 1 base at V and 5 bases at J, with 15 bases in the middle. CDR3 size: 17 residues. In DNA form, the CDR3 reads TGTGCCAGCAGTGAAGGTGGGTGGGGTCTCAATAATTCACCCCTCCACTTT. This encodes CASSEGGWGLNNSPLHF.

The chain joins TRBV28 to TRBJ1-1; D gene uncertain. V lost 5 bases to trimming and J lost 7 bases, with 17 bases between them. There are 14 residues in the CDR3. The germline V gene has CDR1 MDHEN and CDR2 SYDVKM. CDR3 coding DNA: TGTGCCAGCAGTCTCCATGGTACAGCCGTTGAAGCTTTCTTT. This translates into CASSLHGTAVEAFF.

V gene TRBV6-1 combines with J gene TRBJ2-3; 11 positions match TRBD2. The CDR3 contains 16 residues. V lost 4 bases and J lost 2; bases outside the gene matches: 5. Germline V gene sequence: CDR1 MNHNS, CDR2 SASEGT. The DNA for the CDR3 is TGTGCCAGCAGTGCTCTAGCGGGGGGATACACAGATACGCAGTATTTT. It codes for CASSALAGGYTDTQYF.

The chain carries TRBV11-3 and TRBJ2-2, with D perhaps matching TRBD1 (6 bases). CDR1 and CDR2 from the germline V gene are SGHNT and YENEEA. The length of the CDR3 is 13 residues. The V gene lost 9 bases and the J gene lost 1 base, with 9 bases spanning the gap. This CDR3 reads CASETGNTGELFF. As DNA, the CDR3 is TGTGCCAGTGAGACAGGGAACACCGGGGAGCTGTTTTTT. The full variable domain, in which reference TRBV11-3 and TRBJ2-2 provide the parts outside the CDR3, is EAGVVQSPRYKIIEKKQPVAFWCNPISGHNTLYWYLQNLGQGPELLIRYENEEAVDDSQLPKDRFSAERLKGVDSTLKIQPAELGDSAVYLCASETGNTGELFFGEGSRLTVL.

This chain uses TRBV4-3 with TRBJ1-2, with TRBD1 identical over 7 bases. Germline CDR1 reads LGHNA; CDR2 reads YSLEER. The CDR3 extends over 15 amino acids. With 0 bases clipped from V and 6 bases from J, the junction kept 7 bases outside the gene matches. As DNA, the CDR3 is TGCGCCAGCAGCCAAGATCTGAGCAGGGGGGATGGCTACACCTTC. Its translation: CASSQDLSRGDGYTF.

V is TRBV2 and J is TRBJ2-5; D call uncertain. With 4 bases removed from V and 5 bases from J, the gap between germline ends came to 14 bases. This CDR3 is 14 amino acids long. The V gene's germline CDR1 is SNHLY and CDR2 FYNNEI. The CDR3 loop is CASSASRLGETQYF. Here the CDR3 DNA reads TGTGCCAGCAGTGCCTCCCGGCTAGGGGAGACCCAGTACTTC.

V usage is TRBV6-6 and J usage is TRBJ1-5; possible D gene TRBD1, 6 bases. The CDR3 is 14 amino acids. In germline, CDR1 is MNHNY, CDR2 SVGAGI (reference sequence). The ends were cut back, 10 bases at V and 1 base at J, with 14 bases in the middle. DNA of the CDR3: TGTGCCACCAAGGAAGGGGGAAGCAATCAGCCCCAGCATTTT. Residues: CATKEGGSNQPQHF.

In this sample, this clone turned up once. The chain combines TRBV6-5 with TRBJ1-2; D uncertain. Trimming cost V 6 bases and J 0 bases, with 14 bases left between them. This CDR3 is 15 amino acids long. Germline assignment: CDR1 MNHEY and CDR2 SVGAGI. CDR3 sequence: CASRTIDRANYGYTF. CDR3 in DNA: TGTGCCAGCAGAACGATAGACCGCGCTAACTATGGCTACACCTTC.

The J gene is TRBJ2-5, the V gene TRBV7-8; D possibly corresponds to TRBD1 (5 bases). Per the germline V gene, CDR1 is SGHVS and CDR2 is FQNEAQ. CDR3 length: 15 amino acids. The germline V and J ends were trimmed by 6 bases and 4 bases, with 18 bases remaining between them. In nucleotides, the CDR3 is TGTGCCAGCAGTCACAGGCGGATGGCCGGAGAGACCCAGTACTTC. It yields the protein CASSHRRMAGETQYF.

The chain joins TRBV29-1 to TRBJ1-5; D call uncertain. Germline V gene data show CDR1 as SQVTM and CDR2 as ANQGSEA. V gave up 3 bases and J gave up 7 bases, with 13 bases separating them. The CDR3 length is 13 residues. The CDR3 spells CSVDLGFGQPQHF. CDR3 DNA sequence: TGCAGCGTTGATCTGGGTTTCGGCCAGCCCCAGCATTTT. The full variable domain, rest sourced from reference TRBV29-1 and TRBJ1-5, is SAVISQKPSRDICQRGTSLTIQCQVDSQVTMMFWYRQQPGQSLTLIATANQGSEATYESGFVIDKFPISRPNLTFSTLTVSNMSPEDSSIYLCSVDLGFGQPQHFGDGTRLSIL.

This rearrangement joins TRBV28 to TRBJ1-3; D unresolved. CDR3 size: 15 residues. The ends were cut back, 1 base at V and 3 bases at J, with 10 bases in the middle. Germline V CDR1 and CDR2: MDHEN, SYDVKM. CDR3 amino acids: CASSLSLVGGNTIYF. The CDR3 DNA follows: TGTGCCAGCAGTTTATCCCTTGTCGGTGGAAACACCATATATTTT.

In this sample, this clone turned up a few times. The rearrangement links TRBV19 to TRBJ1-2; tentative D call: TRBD1 (5 bases). This CDR3 has 14 amino acids. V was pared by 3 bases and J by 7 bases, with 15 bases between. Germline values: CDR1 LNHDA, CDR2 SQIVND (reference sequence). In DNA, the CDR3 is TGTGCCAGTAGTATTGGCAGACAGCCCACTGGCTACACCTTC. Its protein is CASSIGRQPTGYTF.

The chain is built from TRBV5-1 and TRBJ1-1; D remains unclear. The ends were cut back, 1 base at V and 1 base at J, with 11 bases in the middle. Germline-derived CDR1 and CDR2 are SGHRS and YFSETQ. The CDR3 consists of 15 residues. The CDR3 region has the DNA TGCGCCAGCAGCTTGTCTCTCGCAGCGAACACTGAAGCTTTCTTT. This sequence encodes CASSLSLAANTEAFF.

This clone was counted a single time. The J gene is TRBJ2-3, the V gene TRBV2; D could derive from TRBD1 or TRBD2 (5 bases each). Between the trimmed V and J ends, which lost 5 bases and 10 bases, there was a span of 16 bases. Germline V gives CDR1 SNHLY, CDR2 FYNNEI. This CDR3 region has 13 residues. CDR3 in amino acids: CASSSDAVGAQYF. The CDR3 DNA sequence: TGTGCCAGCAGTTCGGACGCCGTGGGGGCGCAGTATTTT.

The chain has TRBV6-2 or TRBV6-3 and TRBJ2-1; D perhaps matches TRBD1 (5 bases). Germline CDR1 reads MNHEY; CDR2 reads SVGEGT. The CDR3 extends over 15 amino acids. V lost 5 bases and J lost 5, with 16 bases in between. CDR3 DNA: TGTGCCAGCAGTAGTCCGTGGGGCGCCGACAATGAGCAGTTCTTC. Its translation: CASSSPWGADNEQFF.

The V call is TRBV27, the J call TRBJ2-1; perhaps TRBD1 as D (6 bases). This CDR3 comprises 11 residues. CDR1 and CDR2 (germline): MNHEY, SMNVEV (reference sequence). With 7 bases removed from V and 9 bases from J, the gap between germline ends came to 10 bases. The CDR3 DNA follows: TGTGCCAGCACGAGGGGGACTGAGCAGTTCTTC. This encodes CASTRGTEQFF.

This clone was counted a single time. This rearrangement joins TRBV5-1 to TRBJ1-2; 7 bases agree with TRBD1. The germline V gene has CDR1 SGHRS and CDR2 YFSETQ. V was pared by 0 bases and J by 4 bases, with 6 bases of the junction left unmatched. The CDR3 is made up of 15 amino acids. The CDR3 sequence: CASSLAGTASYGYTF. The CDR3 bases are TGCGCCAGCAGCTTGGCCGGGACAGCCTCCTATGGCTACACCTTC.

The CDR3 region is CASSFSQGTEQYF. Here the CDR3 DNA reads TGCGCCAGCAGCTTCTCGCAGGGGACCGAGCAGTACTTC. The J gene is TRBJ2-7, the V gene TRBV5-1; a weak D match, TRBD1 (6 bases). The V gene lost 2 bases and the J gene lost 6 bases, with 12 bases spanning the gap. The CDR3 consists of 13 residues. The germline gives CDR1 SGHRS, CDR2 YFSETQ.

This chain connects TRBV30 to TRBJ1-5; D is ambiguous. CDR1 GTSNPN and CDR2 SVGIG come from the germline V gene (reference sequence). CDR3 length: 14 residues. Trimming cost V 0 bases and J 5 bases, with 11 bases left between them. The CDR3 here is CAWSVNSVDQPQHF. The CDR3 coding sequence is TGTGCCTGGAGTGTAAATTCGGTAGATCAGCCCCAGCATTTT.

The J gene is TRBJ1-5, the V gene TRBV2, with unresolved D. Trimming removed 9 bases from V and 0 bases from J, with 15 bases in between. CDR1 is SNHLY, CDR2 FYNNEI, per germline. The CDR3 runs to 15 residues. The CDR3 bases are TGTGCCAGTCGGTCAGAAATTTATAGCAATCAGCCCCAGCATTTT. Protein: CASRSEIYSNQPQHF.

J is TRBJ1-1 and V is TRBV25-1, with D tentatively TRBD1 (6 bases). V lost 7 bases, J lost 2 bases, and 14 bases lay in between. Germline-derived CDR1 and CDR2 are MGHDK and SYGVNS. The CDR3 sequence is 14 residues long. The CDR3, as DNA: TGTGCCAGCACCTCGGGGGCGTTTAACACTGAAGCTTTCTTT. Amino acid sequence: CASTSGAFNTEAFF.

The chain recombines TRBV7-2 with TRBJ1-1, with 11 bases that match TRBD1. Germline assignment: CDR1 SGHTA and CDR2 FQGNSA. The CDR3 loop spans 16 amino acids. V lost 4 bases, J lost 4 bases, and 8 bases stayed unmatched. CDR3: CASSSGQGAWGTEAFF. The CDR3 DNA reads TGTGCCAGCAGCTCCGGACAGGGGGCTTGGGGCACTGAAGCTTTCTTT.

The chain employs TRBV7-2 and TRBJ2-1; 11 nucleotides align to TRBD1. With V trimmed by 5 bases and J by 3 bases, 3 bases remained unmatched. There are 15 residues in the CDR3. Germline loops: CDR1 SGHTA, CDR2 FQGNSA. The DNA for the CDR3 is TGTGCCAGCAGCCCAGGGACAGGGGGCTACAATGAGCAGTTCTTC. Amino acid sequence: CASSPGTGGYNEQFF. Full variable domain (missing parts from reference TRBV7-2 and TRBJ2-1): GAGVSQSPSNKVTEKGKDVELRCDPISGHTALYWYRQSLGQGLEFLIYFQGNSAPDKSGLPSDRFSAERTGGSVSTLTIQRTQQEDSAVYLCASSPGTGGYNEQFFGPGTRLTVL.

The J gene is TRBJ1-5, the V gene TRBV4-2, with 8 bases fitting TRBD1. Germline V gene data show CDR1 as LGHNA and CDR2 as YNFKEQ. V was pared by 10 bases and J by 5 bases, with 7 bases of the junction left unmatched. The CDR3 extends over 13 amino acids. The CDR3, as DNA: TGTGCCACAGGAGGACAGGGATATCAGCCCCAGCATTTT. It is translated as CATGGQGYQPQHF.

This rearrangement joins TRBV28 to TRBJ2-1; D is unclear. Trimming took off 6 bases at V and 11 bases at J, with 17 bases between the two ends. CDR3 length: 13 residues. The V gene's germline CDR1 is MDHEN and CDR2 SYDVKM. As DNA, the CDR3 is TGTGCCAGCAGCCTCCCCGGGCCGCCAAAGCAGTTCTTC. This encodes CASSLPGPPKQFF.

The chain has TRBV7-2 and TRBJ2-2; D unclear. V dropped 1 base and J dropped 0 bases, with 9 bases sitting between them. Germline values: CDR1 SGHTA, CDR2 FQGNSA. CDR3 size: 16 residues. In nucleotides, the CDR3 is TGTGCCAGCAGCTTAGACCGAATTTCGAACACCGGGGAGCTGTTTTTT. Its translation: CASSLDRISNTGELFF. The full variable domain, its missing parts supplied by reference TRBV7-2 and TRBJ2-2, is GAGVSQSPSNKVTEKGKDVELRCDPISGHTALYWYRQSLGQGLEFLIYFQGNSAPDKSGLPSDRFSAERTGGSVSTLTIQRTQQEDSAVYLCASSLDRISNTGELFFGEGSRLTVL.

This clone was found once. V usage is TRBV18 and J usage is TRBJ2-3; 7 bases match TRBD2. This CDR3 comprises 13 residues. Per the germline V gene, CDR1 is KGHSH and CDR2 is LQKENI. J was trimmed by 5 bases and V by 7 bases; bases with no gene match: 6. The CDR3 spells CASWEGHKDTQYF. In DNA form, the CDR3 reads TGTGCCAGCTGGGAGGGTCACAAAGATACGCAGTATTTT.

This rearrangement joins TRBV18 to TRBJ2-5; 10 bases fit TRBD1. Unmatched junction bases numbered 0, after V lost 3 bases and J lost 5 bases. The germline V gene encodes CDR1 KGHSH and CDR2 LQKENI. The CDR3 loop spans 13 amino acids. CDR3 DNA sequence: TGTGCCAGCTCACCGGGACAGGGGGAGACCCAGTACTTC. Translated, it gives CASSPGQGETQYF.

The chain combines TRBV30 with TRBJ1-1; no clear D. The V gene's germline CDR1 is GTSNPN and CDR2 SVGIG (reference sequence). The CDR3 loop spans 12 amino acids. The germline V and J ends were trimmed by 1 base and 2 bases, with 5 bases remaining between them. The CDR3 DNA reads TGTGCCTGGAGTGACCCAAACACTGAAGCTTTCTTT. Its translation is CAWSDPNTEAFF.